This passage covers 7 T cell receptor beta chains from one sample sequenced in a study of T cell clonotyping in hematopoietic cell transplantation. Using immunoSEQ multiplex PCR, the repertoire was profiled, and TCRdb retains in-frame clones only, with some absent. The sample holds fewer than 70,000 clones; just under 95% are singletons and the top ten take roughly 1.5%. The sample consisted of peripheral blood mononuclear cells. All receptors come from a man aged 50 or older in good health. Some clones in this sample may be carry-over from other donors' samples.

The chain recombines TRBV7-9 with TRBJ1-5; TRBD1 matches at 7 bases. V lost 5 bases and J lost 5; bases outside the gene matches: 9. CDR3 length: 15 residues. CDR1 is SEHNR, CDR2 FQNEAQ, per germline (reference sequence). CDR3 sequence (DNA): TGTGCCAGCAGCCATACAGGACAGGCCGATCAGCCCCAGCATTTT. It codes for CASSHTGQADQPQHF.

The chain recombines TRBV28 with TRBJ2-5; 7 nucleotides line up with TRBD1. There are 17 residues in the CDR3. Germline CDR1 MDHEN, CDR2 SYDVKM. Losses at the gene ends were 2 bases for V and 4 bases for J; bases not matched to a gene: 13. The CDR3 DNA is TGTGCCAGCAGTTTACCTAACACAGGGGTTTGGGGAGAGACCCAGTACTTC. Translating gives CASSLPNTGVWGETQYF.

The genes are TRBV7-2 and TRBJ2-7, with D maybe TRBD2 (6 bases). Germline values: CDR1 SGHTA, CDR2 FQGNSA. This CDR3 is 13 amino acids long. The V end lost 6 bases, the J end lost 7 bases, and 16 bases lay between the germline ends. The CDR3 nucleotides are TGTGCCAGCAGTTTGGACTACCTCGGGGAGCAGTACTTC. Protein product: CASSLDYLGEQYF.

The CDR3 protein is CASSQDSASGVVNVGELFF. CDR3 DNA: TGCGCCAGCAGCCAAGATAGCGCTAGCGGGGTGGTTAACGTCGGGGAGCTGTTTTTT. The V call is TRBV4-1, the J call TRBJ2-2; TRBD2 matches at 9 bases. The CDR3 is 19 residues long. The J segment lost 7 bases and the V segment lost 0 bases, leaving 15 bases of the junction unmatched. In germline, CDR1 is MGHRA, CDR2 YSYEKL.

The J gene is TRBJ1-1, the V gene TRBV2, with D perhaps TRBD1 (6 bases). The CDR3 is 14 residues long. Germline V gene lookup returns CDR1 SNHLY and CDR2 FYNNEI. With 7 bases removed from V and 5 bases from J, the gap between germline ends came to 17 bases. The CDR3 loop reads CASIRGGQSTEAFF. CDR3 DNA sequence: TGTGCCAGCATCCGAGGAGGACAGTCGACTGAAGCTTTCTTT.

The chain employs TRBV5-1 and TRBJ2-1; TRBD1 aligns across 9 bases. Trimming at V came to 4 bases and at J to 10 bases, leaving 6 bases not matched to a gene. This CDR3 has 13 amino acids. Germline values: CDR1 SGHRS, CDR2 YFSETQ. CDR3 protein: CASSGDREGEQFF. CDR3 coding DNA: TGCGCCAGCAGCGGGGACAGGGAAGGCGAGCAGTTCTTC. Filled out from reference TRBV5-1 and TRBJ2-1, the complete variable domain reads KAGVTQTPRYLIKTRGQQVTLSCSPISGHRSVSWYQQTPGQGLQFLFEYFSETQRNKGNFPGRFSGRQFSNSRSEMNVSTLELGDSALYLCASSGDREGEQFFGPGTRLTVL.

V and J are TRBV2 and TRBJ1-3, with 7 bases that match TRBD1. Germline V gives CDR1 SNHLY, CDR2 FYNNEI. This CDR3 comprises 15 residues. J lost 1 base, V lost 3 bases, and 3 bases had no gene match. The CDR3 here is CASSDWDRSGNTIYF. CDR3 nucleotides: TGTGCCAGCAGTGATTGGGACAGATCTGGAAACACCATATATTTT.